The 7 T cell receptor beta chains below all came from one sample that was sequenced in a study of response to subunit inactivated influenza vaccine. TCRdb re-analysed the RT-PCR reads in MiXCR, keeping a single row per CDR3 protein. The sample has roughly 790,000 distinct CDR3 sequences, approximately 22% seen once. The sequences come from PBMCs from blood, collected around 5 days after vaccination. All receptors derive from a man in his fifties or sixties who received an inactivated influenza vaccine.

This chain uses TRBV20-1 with TRBJ2-3; 7 nucleotides agree with TRBD1. The CDR3 covers 14 residues. V lost 5 bases and J lost 0; bases outside the gene matches: 5. Germline CDR1 and CDR2: DFQATT and SNEGSKA (reference sequence). The CDR3 nucleotides are TGCAGTGCTGGACAGGATACTAGCACAGATACGCAGTATTTT. Its translation is CSAGQDTSTDTQYF.

This clonotype was found a few times. The V and J genes are TRBV6-2 or TRBV6-3 and TRBJ2-3; D gene ambiguous. CDR1 and CDR2 from the germline V gene are MNHEY and SVGEGT. The V end lost 7 bases, the J end lost 5 bases, and 19 bases lay between the germline ends. The CDR3 runs 15 residues. DNA for the CDR3: TGTGCCAGCAAGAACGGAGAATTGTCCTTAGATACGCAGTATTTT. Translating it yields CASKNGELSLDTQYF.

This clonotype is labeled medium-sized (0.01 to 0.1%). This chain connects TRBV20-1 to TRBJ2-3; 10 bases are shared with TRBD2. V was clipped by 4 bases and J by 0 bases; unmatched bases: 4. Germline-derived CDR1 and CDR2 are DFQATT and SNEGSKA (reference sequence). CDR3 length: 15 amino acids. The CDR3 DNA sequence: TGCAGTGCTACGGGACTAGCGAAGAGCACAGATACGCAGTATTTT. This gives the protein CSATGLAKSTDTQYF.

This chain's CDR3 is CSAQTGRTNEKLFF. CDR3 nucleotides: TGCAGTGCTCAGACGGGGAGGACTAATGAAAAACTGTTTTTT. The chain is built from TRBV20-1 and TRBJ1-4; no clear D. Germline CDR1 reads DFQATT; CDR2 reads SNEGSKA (reference sequence). Trimming removed 5 bases from V and 2 bases from J, with 12 bases in between. There are 14 residues in the CDR3.

This clonotype showed up just a few times. J is TRBJ2-7 and V is TRBV10-3; D is uncertain. Germline-derived CDR1 and CDR2 are ENHRY and SYGVKD. The CDR3 runs 13 residues. The V end was cut by 4 bases, the J end by 3 bases, with 10 bases between. The CDR3: CAISVFGDYEQYF. The CDR3 DNA reads as TGTGCCATCAGTGTTTTTGGGGACTACGAGCAGTACTTC.

This clonotype was picked up a small number of times. V is TRBV5-1 and J is TRBJ1-4; 7 positions match TRBD1. Germline CDR1 and CDR2: SGHRS and YFSETQ. The CDR3 has 14 amino acids. The V and J ends lost 4 bases and 9 bases, in that order; junction bases with no gene match: 9. Written as DNA, the CDR3 is TGCGCCAGCAGCGATGGGACAGCAGGTAAAAAACTGTTTTTT. This encodes CASSDGTAGKKLFF.

This chain connects TRBV20-1 to TRBJ2-5, with 13 positions matching TRBD2. The CDR3 spans 16 residues. The ends lost 1 base at V and 5 bases at J; junction bases unmatched: 7. The germline CDR1 and CDR2 sequences are DFQATT and SNEGSKA (reference sequence). The CDR3 protein is CSARGGLAGELETQYF. CDR3 coding DNA: TGCAGTGCTAGAGGAGGACTAGCGGGAGAATTGGAGACCCAGTACTTC.